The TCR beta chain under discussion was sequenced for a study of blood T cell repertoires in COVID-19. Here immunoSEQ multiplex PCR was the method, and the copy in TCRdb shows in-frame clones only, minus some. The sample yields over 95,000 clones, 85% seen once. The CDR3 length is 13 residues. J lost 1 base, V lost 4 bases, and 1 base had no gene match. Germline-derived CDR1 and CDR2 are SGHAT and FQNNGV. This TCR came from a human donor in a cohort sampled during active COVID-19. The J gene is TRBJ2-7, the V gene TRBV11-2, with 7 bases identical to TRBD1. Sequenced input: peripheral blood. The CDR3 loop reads CASSYRGSYEQYF. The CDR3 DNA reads TGTGCCAGCAGCTACAGGGGATCCTACGAGCAGTACTTC.